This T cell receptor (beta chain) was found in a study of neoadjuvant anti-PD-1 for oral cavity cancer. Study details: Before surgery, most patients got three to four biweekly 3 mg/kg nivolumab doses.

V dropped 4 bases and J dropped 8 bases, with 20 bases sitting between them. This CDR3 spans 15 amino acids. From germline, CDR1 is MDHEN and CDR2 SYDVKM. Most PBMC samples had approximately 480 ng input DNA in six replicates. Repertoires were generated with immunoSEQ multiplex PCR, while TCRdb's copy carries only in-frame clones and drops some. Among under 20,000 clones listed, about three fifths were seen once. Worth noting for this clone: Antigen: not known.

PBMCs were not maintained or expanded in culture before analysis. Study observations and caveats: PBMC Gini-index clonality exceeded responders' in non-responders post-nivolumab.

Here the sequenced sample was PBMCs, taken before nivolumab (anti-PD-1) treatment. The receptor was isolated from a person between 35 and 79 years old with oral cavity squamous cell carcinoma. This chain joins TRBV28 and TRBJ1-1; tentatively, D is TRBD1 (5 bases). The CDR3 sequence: CASSSTGTLTMEAFF. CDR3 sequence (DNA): TGTGCCAGCAGTTCTACCGGGACGTTAACAATGGAAGCTTTCTTT.